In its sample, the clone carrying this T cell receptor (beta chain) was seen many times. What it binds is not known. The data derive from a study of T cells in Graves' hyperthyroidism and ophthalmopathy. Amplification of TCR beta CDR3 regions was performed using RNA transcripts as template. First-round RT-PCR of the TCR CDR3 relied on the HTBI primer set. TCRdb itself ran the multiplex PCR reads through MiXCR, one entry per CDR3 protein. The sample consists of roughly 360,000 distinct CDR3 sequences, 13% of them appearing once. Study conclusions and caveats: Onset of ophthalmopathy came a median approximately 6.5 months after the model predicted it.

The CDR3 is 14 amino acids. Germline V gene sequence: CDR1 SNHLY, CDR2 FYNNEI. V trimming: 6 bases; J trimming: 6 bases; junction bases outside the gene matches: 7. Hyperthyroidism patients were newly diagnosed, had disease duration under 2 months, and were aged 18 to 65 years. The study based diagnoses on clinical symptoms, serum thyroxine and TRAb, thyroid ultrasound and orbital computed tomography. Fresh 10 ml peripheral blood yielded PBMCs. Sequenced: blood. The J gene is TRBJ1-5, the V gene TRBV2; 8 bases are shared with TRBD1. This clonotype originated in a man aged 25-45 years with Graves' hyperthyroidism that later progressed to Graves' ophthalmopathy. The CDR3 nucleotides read TGTGCCAGCAGAACGACAACAGGGGGTCAGCCCCAGCATTTT. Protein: CASRTTTGGQPQHF. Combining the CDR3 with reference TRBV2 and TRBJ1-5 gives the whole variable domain EPEVTQTPSHQVTQMGQEVILRCVPISNHLYFYWYRQILGQKVEFLVSFYNNEISEKSEIFDDQFSVERPDGSNFTLKIRSTKLEDSAMYFCASRTTTGGQPQHFGDGTRLSIL.